The T cell receptor beta chain under discussion was sequenced for a study of blood T cell repertoires in COVID-19. Study context: Spain, Italy and the United States supplied samples that represented acute and convalescent COVID-19. T cells, B-cell-depleted T cells, or PBMCs supplied cDNA or gDNA.

In the study's own analysis: How many nucleated cells were present was estimated from reference gene primer amplification. Clones were read by immunoSEQ multiplex PCR, and TCRdb kept only the in-frame ones, dropping some. V and J calls and clone size are those listed in that table; D and trimming were worked out from the DNA. The sample has over 200,000 clones; roughly 88% are singletons. The CDR3 is 16 residues long. J lost 2 bases, V lost 3 bases, and 4 bases had no gene match. Germline V gene sequence: CDR1 MNHEY, CDR2 SMNVEV (reference sequence). The clonotype comes from a man aged 35 to 55 who had recovered from COVID-19. The rearrangement links TRBV27 to TRBJ2-4, with TRBD1 matching over 10 bases. The sequenced sample was peripheral blood. CDR3 bases: TGTGCCAGCAGTTTCTCCGACAGGGGGCCCAAAAACATTCAGTACTTC. This sequence encodes CASSFSDRGPKNIQYF.